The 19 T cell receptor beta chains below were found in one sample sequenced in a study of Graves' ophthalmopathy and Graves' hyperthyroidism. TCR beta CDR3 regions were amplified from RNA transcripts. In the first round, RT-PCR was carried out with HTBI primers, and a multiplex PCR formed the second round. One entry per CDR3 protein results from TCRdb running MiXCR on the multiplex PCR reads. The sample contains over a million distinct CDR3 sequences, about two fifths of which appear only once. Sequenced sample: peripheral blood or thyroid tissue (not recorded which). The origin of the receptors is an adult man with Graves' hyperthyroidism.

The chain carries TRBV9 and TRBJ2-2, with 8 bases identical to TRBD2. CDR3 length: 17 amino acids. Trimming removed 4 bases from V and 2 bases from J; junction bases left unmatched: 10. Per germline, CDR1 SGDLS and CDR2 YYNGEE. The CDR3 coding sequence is TGTGCCAGCAGCAACCCTTGGCGGGAGGTTAACACCGGGGAGCTGTTTTTT. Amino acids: CASSNPWREVNTGELFF.

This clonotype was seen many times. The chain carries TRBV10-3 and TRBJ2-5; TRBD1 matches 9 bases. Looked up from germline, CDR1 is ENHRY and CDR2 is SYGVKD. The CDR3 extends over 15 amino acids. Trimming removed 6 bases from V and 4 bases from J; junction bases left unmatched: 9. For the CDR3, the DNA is TGTGCCATCAGGCCGGGACAGGGTGCCGGAGAGACCCAGTACTTC. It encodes CAIRPGQGAGETQYF.

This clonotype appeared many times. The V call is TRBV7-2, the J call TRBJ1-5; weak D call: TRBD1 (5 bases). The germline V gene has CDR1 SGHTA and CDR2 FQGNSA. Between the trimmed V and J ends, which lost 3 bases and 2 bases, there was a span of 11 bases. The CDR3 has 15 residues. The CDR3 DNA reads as TGTGCCAGCAGCTTTGACCCGGGGGGCAATCAGCCCCAGCATTTT. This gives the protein CASSFDPGGNQPQHF.

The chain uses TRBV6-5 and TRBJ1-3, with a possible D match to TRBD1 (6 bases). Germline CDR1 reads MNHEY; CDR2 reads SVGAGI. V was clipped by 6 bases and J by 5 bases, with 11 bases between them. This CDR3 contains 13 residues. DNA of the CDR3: TGTGCCAGCAGACAGGGTACCCGAAACACCATATATTTT. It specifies CASRQGTRNTIYF.

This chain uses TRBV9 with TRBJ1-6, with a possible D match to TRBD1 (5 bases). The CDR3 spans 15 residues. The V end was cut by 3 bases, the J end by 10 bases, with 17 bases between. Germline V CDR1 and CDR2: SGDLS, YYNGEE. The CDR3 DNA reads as TGTGCCAGCAGCGCGCCGGGACTAGCGGACTCACCCCTCCACTTT. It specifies CASSAPGLADSPLHF.

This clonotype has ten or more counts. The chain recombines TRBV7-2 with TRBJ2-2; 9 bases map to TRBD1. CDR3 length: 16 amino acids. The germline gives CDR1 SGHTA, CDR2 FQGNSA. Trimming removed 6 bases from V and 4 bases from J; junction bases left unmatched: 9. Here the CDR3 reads CASRGGGTGSTGELFF. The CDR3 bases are TGTGCCAGCAGGGGAGGTGGGACAGGGTCCACCGGGGAGCTGTTTTTT.

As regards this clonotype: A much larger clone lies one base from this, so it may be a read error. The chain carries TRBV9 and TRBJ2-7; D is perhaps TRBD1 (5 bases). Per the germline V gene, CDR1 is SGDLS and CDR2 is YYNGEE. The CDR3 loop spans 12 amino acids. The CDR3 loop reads CAGSVTGSEQYF. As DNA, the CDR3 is TGTGCCGGCAGCGTAACAGGCAGCGAGCAGTACTTC.

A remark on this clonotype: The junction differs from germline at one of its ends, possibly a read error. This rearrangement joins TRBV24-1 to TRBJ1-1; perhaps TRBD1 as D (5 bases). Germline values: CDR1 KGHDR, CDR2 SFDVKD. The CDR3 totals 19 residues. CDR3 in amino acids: CATRDLPVYPRNSGTEAFF. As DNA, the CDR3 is TGTGCCACCAGGGATTTGCCGGTTTACCCCAGGAACTCAGGGACTGAAGCTTTCTTT.

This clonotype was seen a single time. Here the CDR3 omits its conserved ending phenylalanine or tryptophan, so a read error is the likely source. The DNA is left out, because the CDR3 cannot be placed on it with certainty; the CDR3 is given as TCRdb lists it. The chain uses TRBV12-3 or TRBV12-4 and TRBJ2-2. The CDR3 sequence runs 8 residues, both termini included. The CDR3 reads CASSSRRS.

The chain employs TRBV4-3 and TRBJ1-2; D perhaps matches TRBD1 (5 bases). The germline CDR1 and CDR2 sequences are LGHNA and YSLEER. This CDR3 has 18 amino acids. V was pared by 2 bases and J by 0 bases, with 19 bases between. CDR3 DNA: TGCGCCAGCAGCCAAAACCTCGACCGGGGGTACTCTAACTATGGCTACACCTTC. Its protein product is CASSQNLDRGYSNYGYTF.

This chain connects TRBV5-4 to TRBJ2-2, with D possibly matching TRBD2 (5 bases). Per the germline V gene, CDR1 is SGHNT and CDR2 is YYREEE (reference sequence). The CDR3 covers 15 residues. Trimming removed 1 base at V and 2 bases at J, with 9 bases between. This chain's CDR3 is CASSLLGINTGELFF. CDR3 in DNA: TGTGCCAGCAGCTTGCTCGGGATCAACACCGGGGAGCTGTTTTTT.

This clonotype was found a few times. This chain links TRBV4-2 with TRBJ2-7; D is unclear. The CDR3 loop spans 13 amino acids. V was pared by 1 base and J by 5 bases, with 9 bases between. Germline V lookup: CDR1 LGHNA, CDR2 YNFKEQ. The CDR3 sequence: CASSQGVFDEQYF. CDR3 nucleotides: TGTGCCAGCAGCCAAGGGGTTTTCGACGAGCAGTACTTC.

CDR3 region: CASRPPTDYEQYF. The CDR3 region has the DNA TGTGCCAGCAGACCTCCGACAGACTACGAGCAGTACTTC. The chain couples TRBV28 to TRBJ2-7, with D possibly being TRBD1 (5 bases). CDR1 is MDHEN and CDR2 is SYDVKM in the germline V gene. V lost 6 bases and J lost 3, with 12 bases in between. This CDR3 has 13 residues.

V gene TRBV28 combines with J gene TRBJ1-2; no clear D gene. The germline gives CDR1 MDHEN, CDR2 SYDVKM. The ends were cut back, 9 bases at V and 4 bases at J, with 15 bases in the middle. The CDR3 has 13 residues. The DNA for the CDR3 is TGTGCCAGTTCTGCGGTTCTTGGCTATGGCTACACCTTC. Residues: CASSAVLGYGYTF.

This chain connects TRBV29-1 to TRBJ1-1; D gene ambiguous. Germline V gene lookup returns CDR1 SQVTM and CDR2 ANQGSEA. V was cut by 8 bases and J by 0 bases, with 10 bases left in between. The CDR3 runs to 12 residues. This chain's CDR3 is CSTGVMNTEAFF. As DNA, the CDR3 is TGCAGCACCGGGGTCATGAACACTGAAGCTTTCTTT.

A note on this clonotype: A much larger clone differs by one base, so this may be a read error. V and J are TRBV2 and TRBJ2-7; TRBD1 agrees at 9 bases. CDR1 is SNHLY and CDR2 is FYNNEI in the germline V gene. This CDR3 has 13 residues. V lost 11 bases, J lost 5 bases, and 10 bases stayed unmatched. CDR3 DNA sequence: TGTGCCGGCACAGGGGGCCCACTTGACGAGCAGTACTTC. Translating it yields CAGTGGPLDEQYF.

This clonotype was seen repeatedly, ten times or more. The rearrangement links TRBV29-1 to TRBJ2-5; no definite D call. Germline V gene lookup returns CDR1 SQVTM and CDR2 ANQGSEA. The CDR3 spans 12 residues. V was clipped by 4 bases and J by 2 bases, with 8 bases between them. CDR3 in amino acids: CSVVTLQETQYF. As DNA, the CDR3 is TGCAGCGTTGTGACTCTGCAAGAGACCCAGTACTTC.

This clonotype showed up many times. The CDR3 region is CASSAGVQETQYF. The CDR3 nucleotides read TGTGCCAGCAGCGCAGGGGTCCAAGAGACCCAGTACTTC. The gene calls are TRBV5-6 and TRBJ2-5; maybe TRBD1 (6 bases). Germline V lookup: CDR1 SGHDT, CDR2 YYEEEE. V gave up 4 bases and J gave up 1 base, with 8 bases separating them. The CDR3 is 13 residues long.

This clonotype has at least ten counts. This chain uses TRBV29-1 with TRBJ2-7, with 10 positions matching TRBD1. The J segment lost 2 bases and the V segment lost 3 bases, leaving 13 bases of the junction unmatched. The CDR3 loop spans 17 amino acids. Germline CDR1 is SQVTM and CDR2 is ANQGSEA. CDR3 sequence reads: CSVDVGGPGQGTYEQYF. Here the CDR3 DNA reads TGCAGCGTTGACGTTGGAGGGCCGGGACAGGGGACCTACGAGCAGTACTTC.